The rows below give T cell receptor beta chains drawn from one sample of a study of beta chain features in type 1 diabetes. Some clones are missing from TCRdb's copy, which holds only in-frame ones; the method was immunoSEQ multiplex PCR. The sample holds 200,000 to 250,000 clones; roughly 17% are singletons and the top ten take roughly 0.08%. The sample comprised naive CD4+ T cells from blood. These receptor sequences come from a man aged 25 to 40 with type 1 diabetes. CDR3s include the opening cysteine and the closing phenylalanine or tryptophan. Each record gives: CDR3 length, V gene, J gene, CDR3 protein.

len: 15; v_gene: TRBV29-1; j_gene: TRBJ2-2; CDR3aa: CSVEPLAGATGELFF
len: 13; v_gene: TRBV23-1; j_gene: TRBJ2-3; CDR3aa: CASSQEGPDTQYF
len: 16; v_gene: TRBV29-1; j_gene: TRBJ2-1; CDR3aa: CSVARGGREAYNEQFF
len: 17; v_gene: TRBV28; j_gene: TRBJ2-3; CDR3aa: CASSLWVGQAHTDTQYF
len: 15; v_gene: TRBV7-3; j_gene: TRBJ2-3; CDR3aa: CASSPTSAGADTQYF
len: 14; v_gene: TRBV10-3; j_gene: TRBJ2-1; CDR3aa: CAIISGSDYNEQFF
len: 11; v_gene: TRBV29-1; j_gene: TRBJ2-7; CDR3aa: CSAGGNYEQYF
len: 13; v_gene: TRBV5-1; j_gene: TRBJ2-5; CDR3aa: CASTTGKSETQYF
len: 17; v_gene: TRBV29-1; j_gene: TRBJ2-5; CDR3aa: CSVRSGTSGRDQGTQYF
len: 13; v_gene: TRBV27; j_gene: TRBJ2-1; CDR3aa: CASSLFSYNEQFF
len: 15; v_gene: TRBV18; j_gene: TRBJ1-1; CDR3aa: CASSPQSGLNTEAFF
len: 15; v_gene: TRBV30; j_gene: TRBJ2-7; CDR3aa: CAWSGFERSRYEQYF
len: 14; v_gene: TRBV7-9; j_gene: TRBJ1-1; CDR3aa: CASSPTGMNTEAFF
len: 14; v_gene: TRBV7-3; j_gene: TRBJ2-7; CDR3aa: CASSLDQGPYEQYF
len: 15; v_gene: TRBV5-4; j_gene: TRBJ2-1; CDR3aa: CASSLETQMENEQFF
len: 15; v_gene: TRBV15; j_gene: TRBJ2-7; CDR3aa: CATTALAGTTYEQYF
len: 11; v_gene: TRBV29-1; j_gene: TRBJ1-2; CDR3aa: CSAAGVAGYTF
len: 13; v_gene: TRBV6-5; j_gene: TRBJ2-1; CDR3aa: CASSKDGYNEQFF
len: 14; v_gene: TRBV15; j_gene: TRBJ2-7; CDR3aa: CATSREDIPYEQYF
len: 14; v_gene: TRBV29-1; j_gene: TRBJ2-1; CDR3aa: CSVEEGSGTVQQFF
len: 12; v_gene: TRBV6-5; j_gene: TRBJ2-1; CDR3aa: CASSPNRDEQFF
len: 13; v_gene: TRBV11-2; j_gene: TRBJ2-1; CDR3aa: CASTLQGADEQFF
len: 12; v_gene: TRBV29-1; j_gene: TRBJ1-3; CDR3aa: CSAGGSGNTIYF
len: 12; v_gene: TRBV29-1; j_gene: TRBJ2-5; CDR3aa: CSVMTGQETQYF
len: 11; v_gene: TRBV29-1; j_gene: TRBJ2-3; CDR3aa: CSVGRLDTQYF
len: 17; v_gene: TRBV4-2; j_gene: TRBJ2-7; CDR3aa: CASSLTSGRAAAYEQYF
len: 16; v_gene: TRBV14; j_gene: TRBJ2-7; CDR3aa: CASSHRQGVGFYEQYF
len: 15; v_gene: TRBV9; j_gene: TRBJ2-1; CDR3aa: CASSTGVGFYNEQFF
len: 13; v_gene: TRBV28; j_gene: TRBJ2-5; CDR3aa: CASSEGQEETQYF
len: 11; v_gene: TRBV30; j_gene: TRBJ2-2; CDR3aa: CAWRFAGELFF
len: 14; v_gene: TRBV7-2; j_gene: TRBJ2-5; CDR3aa: CASSLAGRQETQYF
len: 12; v_gene: TRBV29-1; j_gene: TRBJ2-1; CDR3aa: CSVGGSGWEQFF
len: 22; v_gene: TRBV23-1; j_gene: TRBJ2-6; CDR3aa: CASSPENTRCKRTGSGANVLTF
len: 14; v_gene: TRBV27; j_gene: TRBJ2-7; CDR3aa: CASSSRDRTYEQYF
len: 13; v_gene: TRBV29-1; j_gene: TRBJ2-3; CDR3aa: CSVVDGYTDTQYF
len: 15; v_gene: TRBV6-5; j_gene: TRBJ2-7; CDR3aa: CASSYSTGGRYEQYF
len: 14; v_gene: TRBV29-1; j_gene: TRBJ2-7; CDR3aa: CSGRLAGASYEQYF
len: 15; v_gene: TRBV27; j_gene: TRBJ2-1; CDR3aa: CASSFAGGGYNEQFF
len: 14; v_gene: TRBV14; j_gene: TRBJ1-5; CDR3aa: CASSRTAANQPQHF
len: 14; v_gene: TRBV9; j_gene: TRBJ2-3; CDR3aa: CASGGTGITDTQYF
len: 14; v_gene: TRBV6-6; j_gene: TRBJ2-4; CDR3aa: CASNVAVAKNIQYF
len: 13; v_gene: TRBV2; j_gene: TRBJ1-5; CDR3aa: CARGSSPNQPQHF
len: 12; v_gene: TRBV5-1; j_gene: TRBJ2-3; CDR3aa: CASSNEGGTQYF
len: 13; v_gene: TRBV27; j_gene: TRBJ2-4; CDR3aa: CASSITGKNIQYF
len: 15; v_gene: TRBV7-9; j_gene: TRBJ2-5; CDR3aa: CASSLGTQSQETQYF